The 6 T cell receptor beta chains in this list originate from one sample, sequenced in a study of T cells in narcolepsy. Repertoires were generated with immunoSEQ multiplex PCR, while TCRdb's copy carries only in-frame clones and drops some. The sample contains approximately 35,000 clones, less than 90% of which appear only once. Sequencing was done on a sample of memory (CD45RA-) CD4+ T cells from blood. The source of these receptors is a human donor in good health.

This chain uses TRBV5-4 with TRBJ1-1, with D possibly matching TRBD1 (5 bases). Germline V gene data show CDR1 as SGHNT and CDR2 as YYREEE (reference sequence). V was pared by 0 bases and J by 0 bases, with 9 bases between. This CDR3 is built from 15 residues. CDR3 sequence (DNA): TGTGCCAGCAGCTTGGAGGGGCTCTTGAACACTGAAGCTTTCTTT. Amino acids: CASSLEGLLNTEAFF.

The chain is built from TRBV7-2 and TRBJ2-2, with 12 bases identical to TRBD2. Losses at the gene ends were 5 bases for V and 4 bases for J; bases not matched to a gene: 2. CDR3 length: 15 residues. CDR1 is SGHTA and CDR2 is FQGNSA in the germline V gene. Here the CDR3 reads CASSGLAGSTGELFF. The DNA for the CDR3 is TGTGCCAGCAGCGGACTAGCGGGGAGCACCGGGGAGCTGTTTTTT.

V is TRBV5-1 and J is TRBJ2-1; 13 bases are a match to TRBD2. Germline CDR1 and CDR2: SGHRS and YFSETQ. The CDR3 has 15 amino acids. The V gene end was trimmed by 3 bases and the J gene end by 7 bases; junction bases not matched to a gene: 4. In DNA, the CDR3 is TGCGCCAGCAGCTCGGGGACTAGCGGGAAGAATGAGCAGTTCTTC. This encodes CASSSGTSGKNEQFF.

This chain connects TRBV7-9 to TRBJ1-4; the D gene is possibly TRBD1 (5 bases). V was cut by 2 bases and J by 4 bases, with 8 bases left in between. Germline assignment: CDR1 SEHNR and CDR2 FQNEAQ (reference sequence). This CDR3 is built from 14 residues. CDR3 region: CASSLPGNNEKLFF. The CDR3 DNA follows: TGTGCCAGCAGCTTACCAGGGAATAATGAAAAACTGTTTTTT.

The chain combines TRBV2 with TRBJ2-1; 7 bases match TRBD2. CDR3 length equals 14 residues. V lost 4 bases and J lost 4; bases outside the gene matches: 4. Per the germline V gene, CDR1 is SNHLY and CDR2 is FYNNEI. The CDR3 coding sequence is TGTGCCAGCAGTGCCCTAGCGGTTTACAATGAGCAGTTCTTC. The encoded protein is CASSALAVYNEQFF.

This chain joins TRBV28 and TRBJ2-2; weak D call: TRBD2 (5 bases). The CDR3 runs to 16 residues. From germline, CDR1 is MDHEN and CDR2 SYDVKM. V was clipped by 3 bases and J by 7 bases, with 18 bases between them. For the CDR3, the DNA is TGTGCCAGCAGTTTGAGGTGGGCAGGAGGACGCGGGGAGCTGTTTTTT. Amino acid sequence: CASSLRWAGGRGELFF. Supplemented by reference TRBV28 and TRBJ2-2, the full variable domain reads DVKVTQSSRYLVKRTGEKVFLECVQDMDHENMFWYRQDPGLGLRLIYFSYDVKMKEKGDIPEGYSVSREKKERFSLILESASTNQTSMYLCASSLRWAGGRGELFFGEGSRLTVL.